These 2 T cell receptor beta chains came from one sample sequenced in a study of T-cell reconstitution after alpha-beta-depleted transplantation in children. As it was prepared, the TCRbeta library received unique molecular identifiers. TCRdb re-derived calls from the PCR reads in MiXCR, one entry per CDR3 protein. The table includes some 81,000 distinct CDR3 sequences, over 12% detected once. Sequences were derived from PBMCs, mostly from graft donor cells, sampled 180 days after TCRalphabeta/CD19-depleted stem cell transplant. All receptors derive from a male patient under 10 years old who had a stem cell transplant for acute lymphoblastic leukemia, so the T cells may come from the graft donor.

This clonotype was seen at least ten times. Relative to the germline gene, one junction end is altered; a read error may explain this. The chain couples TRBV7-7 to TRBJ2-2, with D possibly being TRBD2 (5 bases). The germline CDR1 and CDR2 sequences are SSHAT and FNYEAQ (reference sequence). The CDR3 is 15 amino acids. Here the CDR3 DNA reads TGTGCTAGCAGCTTAACACTAGGCCAGGCCGGGGAGCTGTTTTTT. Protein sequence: CASSLTLGQAGELFF.

The CDR3 spells CAIRVSAYEQYF. DNA for the CDR3: TGTGCCATCAGGGTGTCGGCCTACGAGCAGTACTTC. The V and J genes are TRBV10-3 and TRBJ2-7; D is ambiguous. V gave up 6 bases and J gave up 2 bases, with 8 bases separating them. The CDR3 is 12 amino acids. Germline assignment: CDR1 ENHRY and CDR2 SYGVKD.